This T cell receptor beta chain was recorded in a study of blood T cell repertoires in COVID-19 (dated by TCRdb to the early 2020s). With regard to the full study: The collaborator samples originated in the United States, Italy and Spain and spanned the acute and convalescent phases of COVID-19. Samples were obtained from the ongoing ImmuneRACE study (first 160 participants) and from 1,254 subjects provided by 6 global collaborators. The material from the prospective study consisted of cDNA or gDNA derived from T cells, B-cell-depleted T cells, or PBMCs. HLA class I and class II types, where available, came from metadata supplied by the sample provider rather than from assay-based typing. A de-identified subject ID, COVID-19 status, age in years and sex were almost always included in the sample metadata. The repertoires were released in a freely available public database intended as a resource for research on the immune response to SARS-CoV-2. Deeply sampled blood TCRbeta repertoires from subjects exposed to, actively infected with, or recovered from COVID-19 were included in the dataset.

Participants in the prospective study were aged roughly 18 to 100 years, lived in about two dozen United States geographic areas, and enrolled through a virtual design. In the prospective study, participants were assigned to cohorts based on the clinical history participants reported in a screening survey and a study questionnaire. Mobile phlebotomists in the prospective study collected whole blood, serum and a nasopharyngeal or oropharyngeal swab from every participant. Prospective study participants could optionally give additional blood draws and questionnaires over an approximately two-month period. Blood samples from the prospective study were shipped frozen or at room temperature prior to DNA extraction. Beyond this particular receptor, the publication reports: The quantity of clinical and demographic metadata differed by source and by participant and was supplied without curation.

Worth noting for this clone: Its target antigen remains unknown. Nothing much larger sits one base from this clone, and base qualities are not available.

The immunoSEQ Assay, a bias-controlled multiplex PCR, was used to amplify TCRbeta CDR3 regions from genomic DNA. Concerning the study's data processing: The number of nucleated cells in each sample was estimated by amplification of reference gene primers within the assay. To quantify the absolute abundance of each unique TCRbeta CDR3 rearrangement, sequence reads were collapsed and filtered. For each sample, productive Simpson clonality was calculated by taking the square root of Simpson's diversity index across productive rearrangements. TCRdb holds this immuneACCESS table with in-frame rearrangements only. Some clones are missing; in checked studies, unresolved V genes explain under half, and the rest has no known cause. V, J and clone size were drawn from that table, and D and trimming were deduced from the DNA. The sample includes 280,000 or so clones, with nearly 90% observed a single time. The ten largest clones take up 1.5% to 2% of the sample.

The receptor's source is a woman between 18 and 29 years old with acute COVID-19. Sequences were obtained from PBMCs or T cells enriched from blood (not recorded which).

The nucleotide sequence is given as TGTGCCAACGCGGCCATATACTATAATTCACCCCTCCACTTT. The resulting protein is CANAAIYYNSPLHF. Here the chain combines TRBV11-3 and TRBJ1-6, with the identity of the D gene unclear. Based on the germline V gene, the CDR1 and CDR2 sequences are SGHNT and YENEEA. Trimming takes 10 bases from V and 3 bases from J, and the germline ends sit 13 bases apart. Its CDR3 holds 14 amino acids, cysteine through phenylalanine. This entry keeps only the CDR3 DNA: 42 bases, framed from base 1.